Listed here are 18 T cell receptor beta chains from one sample, sequenced in a study of identical twins. TCRdb used MiXCR to reprocess the 5' RACE reads, holding one entry per CDR3 protein. The repertoire holds a few hundred thousand distinct CDR3 sequences, about 24% seen once, with roughly 3% in the top ten. These data were also reused for a study on T cells expressing NK-cell markers.

Sequences were obtained from CD4+ T cells sorted from blood. The receptors originated from a woman under 30 in good health.

The chain has TRBV20-1 and TRBJ1-1; D is perhaps TRBD1 (5 bases). V lost 4 bases to trimming and J lost 11 bases, with 23 bases between them. The CDR3 consists of 14 residues. Per the germline V gene, CDR1 is DFQATT and CDR2 is SNEGSKA (reference sequence). This CDR3 is CSAIMVTGGGLAFF. The CDR3 DNA follows: TGCAGTGCTATAATGGTGACCGGGGGAGGGTTGGCTTTCTTT.

The CDR3 loop is CASSLGQIHNYGYTF. Here the CDR3 DNA reads TGTGCCAGCAGCCTGGGACAGATACACAACTATGGCTACACCTTC. The V call is TRBV7-2, the J call TRBJ1-2, with 7 bases matching TRBD1. The germline CDR1 and CDR2 sequences are SGHTA and FQGNSA. Trimming took 5 bases from V and 2 from J; bases not matched to a gene: 8. The CDR3 length is 15 residues.

The chain recombines TRBV5-1 with TRBJ2-7, with 9 positions matching TRBD1. CDR3 length equals 16 residues. J lost 1 base, V lost 2 bases, and 7 bases had no gene match. Per the germline V gene, CDR1 is SGHRS and CDR2 is YFSETQ. CDR3 amino acids: CASSFRTGQGSYEQYF. Written as DNA, the CDR3 is TGCGCCAGCAGCTTCCGAACGGGACAGGGTTCCTACGAGCAGTACTTC.

The chain couples TRBV4-2 to TRBJ2-3; 8 nucleotides match TRBD2. V was clipped by 0 bases and J by 0 bases; unmatched bases: 5. The germline gives CDR1 LGHNA, CDR2 YNFKEQ. This CDR3 is 17 amino acids long. CDR3 loop: CASSQDPQRGSTDTQYF. The CDR3 region has the DNA TGTGCCAGCAGCCAAGATCCCCAGCGGGGGAGCACAGATACGCAGTATTTT.

V usage is TRBV11-2 and J usage is TRBJ2-6, with TRBD2 matching 7 bases. CDR1 SGHAT and CDR2 FQNNGV come from the germline V gene. The CDR3 totals 15 residues. V lost 11 bases and J lost 4; bases outside the gene matches: 11. CDR3 in DNA: TGTGCCGGGGAGGGCAGGACGGGGGGGGCCAACGTCCTGACTTTC. Its translation is CAGEGRTGGANVLTF. Based on the CDR3 plus reference TRBV11-2 and TRBJ2-6, the full variable domain is EAGVAQSPRYKIIEKRQSVAFWCNPISGHATLYWYQQILGQGPKLLIQFQNNGVVDDSQLPKDRFSAERLKGVDSTLKIQPAKLEDSAVYLCAGEGRTGGANVLTFGAGSRLTVL.

This sequence joins TRBV7-2 and TRBJ2-1; D uncertain. This CDR3 region has 14 residues. The germline CDR1 and CDR2 sequences are SGHTA and FQGNSA. The ends were cut back, 3 bases at V and 0 bases at J, with 6 bases in the middle. The DNA of the CDR3 is TGTGCCAGCAGCTTTCTCAGCTCCTACAATGAGCAGTTCTTC. Residues: CASSFLSSYNEQFF.

This rearrangement joins TRBV7-8 to TRBJ2-7; D is uncertain. Trimming shortened V by 5 bases and J by 2 bases, and 16 bases separated the two germline ends. The CDR3 is 15 amino acids. Looked up from germline, CDR1 is SGHVS and CDR2 is FQNEAQ. In nucleotides, the CDR3 is TGTGCCAGCAGCCCTGGGTCGGGCCTGACCTACGAGCAGTACTTC. This translates into CASSPGSGLTYEQYF. Full variable domain (rest looked up from reference TRBV7-8 and TRBJ2-7): GAGVSQSPRYKVAKRGQDVALRCDPISGHVSLFWYQQALGQGPEFLTYFQNEAQLDKSGLPSDRFFAERPEGSVSTLKIQRTQQEDSAVYLCASSPGSGLTYEQYFGPGTRLTVT.

This clonotype appeared a few times. The chain links TRBV20-1 to TRBJ2-1; D unresolved. This CDR3 region has 14 residues. The germline V and J ends were trimmed by 4 bases and 0 bases, with 10 bases remaining between them. Germline V CDR1 and CDR2: DFQATT, SNEGSKA (reference sequence). The CDR3: CSATSSLSYNEQFF. The CDR3 DNA is TGCAGTGCTACTTCGAGTCTCTCCTACAATGAGCAGTTCTTC.

In its sample, this clonotype was seen a few times. This chain connects TRBV12-3 or TRBV12-4 to TRBJ2-4; 9 bases line up with TRBD1. V lost 7 bases and J lost 8; bases outside the gene matches: 9. The CDR3 covers 14 residues. The CDR3 nucleotides are TGTGCCAGCACCTGGGACAGGGTGACGGACATTCAGTACTTC. Its translation: CASTWDRVTDIQYF.

As to this clonotype: A read error may account for a junction end that differs from germline. This sequence joins TRBV13 and TRBJ2-1; TRBD2 agrees at 9 bases. From germline, CDR1 is PRHDT and CDR2 FYEKMQ (reference sequence). This CDR3 spans 15 amino acids. Written as DNA, the CDR3 is TGTGCCAGCAGTTTAGGGCGGGAGGGCTCGGGGGAGCAGTTCTTC. It is translated as CASSLGREGSGEQFF.

V is TRBV9 and J is TRBJ2-5; no clear D gene. Germline V gene sequence: CDR1 SGDLS, CDR2 YYNGEE. Trimming cost V 3 bases and J 4 bases, with 16 bases left between them. The CDR3 covers 15 residues. CDR3 sequence reads: CASSEGVLPPETQYF. The CDR3 DNA follows: TGTGCCAGCAGCGAAGGAGTCCTTCCCCCAGAGACCCAGTACTTC.

The rearrangement links TRBV2 to TRBJ2-3; D unclear. The CDR3 loop spans 11 amino acids. Germline V gene lookup returns CDR1 SNHLY and CDR2 FYNNEI. V lost 4 bases and J 8 bases, leaving 7 bases between the germline ends. CDR3 amino acids: CASSVAGTQYF. The CDR3 DNA is TGTGCCAGCAGTGTCGCCGGTACGCAGTATTTT.

A remark on this clonotype: Just one base apart from a much larger clone, this may be a read error. This CDR3 is CASSDPSPLGDVYVQYF. The CDR3 coding sequence is TGTGCCAGCAGTGACCCTAGCCCACTTGGGGACGTCTACGTGCAGTACTTC. V and J are TRBV6-4 and TRBJ2-7, with D perhaps being TRBD1 or TRBD2 (5 bases each). Germline-derived CDR1 and CDR2 are MRHNA and SNTAGT. This CDR3 is built from 17 residues.

This clonotype was picked up a small number of times. This chain joins TRBV12-3 or TRBV12-4 and TRBJ2-4, with 8 bases that match TRBD2. This CDR3 contains 15 residues. Germline trimming cut 0 bases from V and 9 bases from J; bases unmatched to any gene: 7. Written as DNA, the CDR3 is TGTGCCAGCAGTTTAGCGATAGGACTAGCAAGCATTCAGTACTTC. Its translation is CASSLAIGLASIQYF.

This sequence joins TRBV15 and TRBJ2-1, with D maybe TRBD2 (5 bases). Trimming left V 5 bases short and J 4 bases short, with 12 bases between. The V gene's germline CDR1 is LNHNV and CDR2 YYDKDF (reference sequence). This CDR3 spans 14 amino acids. The CDR3 DNA reads TGTGCCACCAGCCGGCCCGGAGGATACAATGAGCAGTTCTTC. Residues: CATSRPGGYNEQFF.

The chain links TRBV5-1 to TRBJ2-3, with 13 nucleotides matching TRBD2. This CDR3 spans 17 amino acids. Germline CDR1 SGHRS, CDR2 YFSETQ. Losses at the gene ends were 3 bases for V and 2 bases for J; bases not matched to a gene: 6. The CDR3, as DNA: TGCGCCAGCAGCTCCGGACTAGCGGGAGTAGCCACAGATACGCAGTATTTT. Translated: CASSSGLAGVATDTQYF. Combining the CDR3 with reference TRBV5-1 and TRBJ2-3 gives the whole variable domain KAGVTQTPRYLIKTRGQQVTLSCSPISGHRSVSWYQQTPGQGLQFLFEYFSETQRNKGNFPGRFSGRQFSNSRSEMNVSTLELGDSALYLCASSSGLAGVATDTQYFGPGTRLTVL.

The DNA for the CDR3 is TGTGCCAGCTCGAAGGACACTGAAGCTTTCTTT. Translation gives CASSKDTEAFF. This chain uses TRBV2 with TRBJ1-1; D unclear. The CDR3 has 11 residues. Germline CDR1 and CDR2: SNHLY and FYNNEI. Trimming left V 8 bases short and J 3 bases short, with 7 bases between.

The V call is TRBV12-3 or TRBV12-4, the J call TRBJ2-1; 10 bases match TRBD2. V dropped 6 bases and J dropped 6; count of bases not matched to a gene: 8. The CDR3 is 15 residues long. CDR3 sequence reads: CASSPSGRVFNEQFF. CDR3 in DNA: TGTGCCAGCAGCCCCAGCGGGAGGGTTTTCAATGAGCAGTTCTTC.